This is a list of T cell receptor beta chains from one sample in a study of shared clonotypes between healthy human individuals. TCRdb's copy holds only in-frame clones and misses some; the assay was immunoSEQ multiplex PCR. The top ten hold 0.89% of the sample, which has over 950,000 clones, 60% to 85% seen once. Sequencing was carried out using memory CD4+ T cells from PBMCs. Receptors originate from a man aged 18 to 35 in good health. Some clones in this sample may be carry-over from other donors' samples. The CDR3 runs from the conserved cysteine through the conserved F or W. The D gene is left open where the match is weak.

j_gene | v_gene | d_gene | CDR3nt | CDR3aa
TRBJ1-5 | TRBV30 | TRBD1 | TGTGCCTGCGGGAGGGGGCCCAATCAGCCCCAGCATTTT | CACGRGPNQPQHF
TRBJ2-3 | TRBV19 | TRBD2 | TGTGCCAGTAGTCCCATAAGAGGGACTAGCGGGAGAATAACAGATACGCAGTATTTT | CASSPIRGTSGRITDTQYF
TRBJ2-1 | TRBV5-1 | TRBD2 | TGCGCCAGCAGCTTCCAGCGGGAGGCGGAGCAGTTCTTC | CASSFQREAEQFF
TRBJ2-1 | TRBV5-1 | - | TGCGCCAGCAGCTTGGGCACAGGGCAGAATGAGCAGTTCTTC | CASSLGTGQNEQFF
TRBJ1-2 | TRBV28 | TRBD1 | TGTGCCAGCAGTTCATCCGGACAGGCTTTAGTGGGAAATGGCTACACCTTC | CASSSSGQALVGNGYTF
TRBJ2-3 | TRBV5-1 | TRBD2 | TGCGCCAGCAGCTTCGGAGGACTAGCGGGAGCAAGAGATACGCAGTATTTT | CASSFGGLAGARDTQYF
TRBJ2-7 | TRBV6-6 | - | TGTGCCAGCAGTCCAACGGCGGCCTACGAGCAGTACTTC | CASSPTAAYEQYF
TRBJ1-5 | TRBV7-8 | - | TGTGCCAGCGGCAGAGATCGGTCTAGCAATCAGCCCCAGCATTTT | CASGRDRSSNQPQHF
TRBJ2-6 | TRBV5-1 | TRBD2 | TGCGCCAGCAGCTTCTTTAGCGGGAGGGCCACCCGTATCTCTGGGGCCAACGTCCTGACTTTC | CASSFFSGRATRISGANVLTF
TRBJ2-2 | TRBV18 | - | TGTGCCAGCTCACCACGGACAGTACCCGGGGAGCTGTTTTTT | CASSPRTVPGELFF